A single sample is the source of the 24 T cell receptor beta chains below, sequenced in a study of T cell responses to AZD1222 COVID-19 vaccine. The method was immunoSEQ multiplex PCR; TCRdb's version includes in-frame clones alone and lacks a portion of them. Here the sample spans roughly 180,000 clones, 80% to 95% being singletons. Source: peripheral blood, taken 28 days after the second AZD1222 dose. These receptors were taken from an adult who received the AZD1222 COVID-19 vaccine.

The rearrangement joins TRBV27 to TRBJ1-5, with 11 bases that match TRBD1. CDR1 is MNHEY and CDR2 is SMNVEV in the germline V gene (reference sequence). V gave up 6 bases and J gave up 6 bases; unmatched junction bases: 4. This CDR3 is 14 amino acids long. CDR3 in amino acids: CASRQGQGVQPQHF. CDR3 nucleotides: TGTGCCAGCAGGCAGGGACAGGGGGTTCAGCCCCAGCATTTT.

This clone came up once. This rearrangement joins TRBV10-3 to TRBJ2-7; TRBD2 matches at 11 bases. CDR1 ENHRY and CDR2 SYGVKD come from the germline V gene. With 0 bases clipped from V and 6 bases from J, the junction kept 1 base outside the gene matches. The CDR3 covers 14 residues. Here the CDR3 reads CAISESLAGGEQYF. As DNA, the CDR3 is TGTGCCATCAGTGAGTCGCTAGCGGGAGGCGAGCAGTACTTC.

The chain recombines TRBV11-2 with TRBJ1-2; a weak D match, TRBD1 (6 bases). The V end was cut by 6 bases, the J end by 5 bases, with 16 bases between. The germline gives CDR1 SGHAT, CDR2 FQNNGV. The CDR3 is 14 amino acids. The CDR3, as DNA: TGTGCCAGCAGGAACTTGGGGGCAGGATATGGCTACACCTTC. Amino acid sequence: CASRNLGAGYGYTF.

V gene TRBV3-1 (or the pseudogene TRBV3-2) combines with J gene TRBJ1-1; TRBD1 might be the D (6 bases). V was pared by 4 bases and J by 1 base, with 16 bases between. The CDR3 contains 16 residues. Germline-derived CDR1 and CDR2 are LGHDT and YNNKEL (reference sequence). Here the CDR3 reads CASSRWGGATNTEAFF. CDR3 DNA: TGTGCCAGCAGCCGATGGGGGGGGGCGACGAACACTGAAGCTTTCTTT.

J is TRBJ1-1 and V is TRBV4-3; a weak D match, TRBD1 (5 bases). This CDR3 has 13 amino acids. Trimming removed 3 bases at V and 14 bases at J, with 19 bases between. CDR1 is LGHNA, CDR2 YSLEER, per germline. The chain's CDR3 is CASSQGGVRAQFF. CDR3 DNA: TGCGCCAGCAGCCAGGGGGGGGTCCGGGCACAGTTCTTT.

The chain employs TRBV28 and TRBJ1-4; the D is unclear. The CDR3 sequence is 14 residues long. CDR1 is MDHEN and CDR2 is SYDVKM in the germline V gene. Between the trimmed V and J ends, which lost 5 bases and 6 bases, there was a span of 13 bases. CDR3: CASSLREVYEKLFF. As DNA, the CDR3 is TGTGCCAGCAGTCTGAGGGAGGTCTATGAAAAACTGTTTTTT.

V and J are TRBV6-5 and TRBJ1-2; a possible D gene is TRBD1 (5 bases). Germline V CDR1 and CDR2: MNHEY, SVGAGI. The V gene lost 8 bases and the J gene lost 3 bases, with 13 bases spanning the gap. The CDR3 is 13 amino acids. The CDR3: CASHPGAYYGYTF. In nucleotides, the CDR3 is TGTGCCAGCCACCCCGGGGCGTACTATGGCTACACCTTC.

This chain connects TRBV7-9 to TRBJ2-7; D possibly corresponds to TRBD1 (6 bases). Trimming took off 5 bases at V and 4 bases at J, with 15 bases between the two ends. CDR1 is SEHNR, CDR2 FQNEAQ, per germline (reference sequence). The CDR3 consists of 14 residues. CDR3 coding DNA: TGTGCCAGCAGCGGAACCAAGGGGGATTACGAGCAGTACTTC. Protein: CASSGTKGDYEQYF.

This chain uses TRBV10-2 with TRBJ1-1, with D possibly TRBD1 on 5 matching bases. The CDR3 extends over 13 amino acids. CDR1 and CDR2 from the germline V gene are WSHSY and SAAADI. V was trimmed by 8 bases and J by 1 base, leaving 11 bases between them. DNA for the CDR3: TGCGCCAGCTTAGGACACGCGAACACTGAAGCTTTCTTT. Amino acid sequence: CASLGHANTEAFF.

V gene TRBV3-1 (or the pseudogene TRBV3-2) combines with J gene TRBJ2-3; TRBD1 might be the D (5 bases). Germline CDR1 is LGHDT and CDR2 is YNNKEL (reference sequence). The CDR3 has 13 amino acids. Trimming took 11 bases from V and 0 from J, leaving 12 bases between them. This chain's CDR3 is CAARAGSTDTQYF. Written as DNA, the CDR3 is TGTGCCGCCAGGGCTGGGAGCACAGATACGCAGTATTTT.

The V call is TRBV28, the J call TRBJ2-3; tentative D call: TRBD1 (6 bases). Between the trimmed V and J ends, which lost 3 bases and 3 bases, there was a span of 16 bases. Germline CDR1 and CDR2: MDHEN and SYDVKM. This CDR3 is 16 amino acids long. The CDR3 is CASSFIQGGGTDTQYF. CDR3 nucleotide sequence: TGTGCCAGCAGTTTCATACAGGGCGGTGGAACAGATACGCAGTATTTT.

The rearrangement links TRBV5-8 to TRBJ2-3; perhaps TRBD2 as D (7 bases). Germline values: CDR1 SGHTS, CDR2 YDEGEE. V gave up 3 bases and J gave up 3 bases, with 17 bases separating them. The CDR3 is made up of 16 amino acids. CDR3 loop: CASSYLGGAGTDTQYF. The CDR3 coding sequence is TGTGCCAGCAGCTACCTTGGGGGGGCAGGGACAGATACGCAGTATTTT.

The chain carries TRBV7-9 and TRBJ1-1, with unresolved D. From germline, CDR1 is SEHNR and CDR2 FQNEAQ (reference sequence). This CDR3 has 16 residues. V was pared by 1 base and J by 0 bases, with 12 bases between. CDR3 region: CASSLGLAGMNTEAFF. For the CDR3, the DNA is TGTGCCAGCAGCTTAGGCTTAGCGGGAATGAACACTGAAGCTTTCTTT.

J is TRBJ2-1 and V is TRBV19, with D possibly being TRBD1 (6 bases). This CDR3 is 13 amino acids long. V lost 5 bases to trimming and J lost 6 bases, with 11 bases between them. Germline CDR1 and CDR2: LNHDA and SQIVND (reference sequence). CDR3 residues: CASSLGQGNEQFF. CDR3 nucleotide sequence: TGTGCCAGTAGTTTGGGACAAGGCAATGAGCAGTTCTTC.

The chain recombines TRBV28 with TRBJ1-5; TRBD1 agrees at 9 bases. In germline, CDR1 is MDHEN, CDR2 SYDVKM. The CDR3 runs to 15 residues. V dropped 4 bases and J dropped 7; count of bases not matched to a gene: 8. CDR3 sequence (DNA): TGTGCCAGCAGTTCTACAGGGGGCGCAACCCAGCCCCAGCATTTT. Its protein is CASSSTGGATQPQHF.

The chain has TRBV2 and TRBJ2-2; D is possibly TRBD2 (6 bases). Germline assignment: CDR1 SNHLY and CDR2 FYNNEI. The V gene lost 6 bases and the J gene lost 5 bases, with 22 bases spanning the gap. This CDR3 contains 17 residues. This chain's CDR3 is CASSSPGRVGGTGELFF. The DNA for the CDR3 is TGTGCCAGCAGCTCACCGGGCCGAGTTGGAGGGACCGGGGAGCTGTTTTTT.

The chain recombines TRBV28 with TRBJ2-5, with D maybe TRBD2 (6 bases). The length of the CDR3 is 16 residues. Looked up from germline, CDR1 is MDHEN and CDR2 is SYDVKM. Trimming removed 5 bases at V and 2 bases at J, with 18 bases between. DNA for the CDR3: TGTGCCAGCAGTGCCCTCCATCGGGGAGGACAAGAGACCCAGTACTTC. Amino acid sequence: CASSALHRGGQETQYF. The complete variable domain, with remaining parts taken from reference TRBV28 and TRBJ2-5, reads DVKVTQSSRYLVKRTGEKVFLECVQDMDHENMFWYRQDPGLGLRLIYFSYDVKMKEKGDIPEGYSVSREKKERFSLILESASTNQTSMYLCASSALHRGGQETQYFGPGTRLLVL.

The CDR3 reads CASSVGSAPNIQYF. The DNA of the CDR3 is TGTGCCAGCAGCGTAGGGAGCGCTCCAAACATTCAGTACTTC. This chain uses TRBV9 with TRBJ2-4; D unclear. The length of the CDR3 is 14 residues. Germline CDR1 is SGDLS and CDR2 is YYNGEE. V lost 0 bases and J 6 bases, leaving 10 bases between the germline ends.

Within the sample, this clone is medium-sized. This same CDR3 is encoded by further DNA sequences in the sample. The chain links TRBV4-2 to TRBJ1-1; D unclear. CDR1 and CDR2 from the germline V gene are LGHNA and YNFKEQ. The CDR3 has 12 residues. V lost 1 base to trimming and J lost 3 bases, with 3 bases between them. Here the CDR3 DNA reads TGTGCCAGCAGCCAAGTAGACACTGAAGCTTTCTTT. It is translated as CASSQVDTEAFF.

The gene calls are TRBV5-1 and TRBJ1-5, with D unresolved. The CDR3 is made up of 13 amino acids. The germline V gene encodes CDR1 SGHRS and CDR2 YFSETQ. The V gene lost 3 bases and the J gene lost 6 bases, with 10 bases spanning the gap. CDR3 region: CASSYGAGQPQHF. The CDR3 region has the DNA TGCGCCAGCAGCTACGGTGCCGGTCAGCCCCAGCATTTT.

This clone was seen only once. The rearrangement links TRBV6-8 to TRBJ2-4; 16 bases fit TRBD2. The CDR3 consists of 18 residues. CDR1 MNHGY and CDR2 SAAAGT come from the germline V gene. V trimming: 5 bases; J trimming: 2 bases; junction bases outside the gene matches: 6. In DNA, the CDR3 is TGTGCCAGCAGTCCGGGACTAGCGGGAGGGGGATCCAAAAACATTCAGTACTTC. Its protein is CASSPGLAGGGSKNIQYF.

DNA of the CDR3: TGTGCCAGCAGCTTAGCGGGTGGGGCAGGTCAGCCCCAGCATTTT. Translated: CASSLAGGAGQPQHF. This sequence joins TRBV7-6 and TRBJ1-5; perhaps TRBD1 as D (5 bases). V gave up 0 bases and J gave up 6 bases, with 12 bases separating them. Germline assignment: CDR1 SGHVS and CDR2 FNYEAQ. The CDR3 is made up of 15 amino acids.

The chain joins TRBV6-6 to TRBJ2-7; perhaps TRBD1 as D (6 bases). CDR1 and CDR2 from the germline V gene are MNHNY and SVGAGI (reference sequence). CDR3 size: 14 residues. Deletions cut 2 bases from V and 7 bases from J, with 15 bases between. CDR3 DNA sequence: TGTGCCAGCAGTTACGGCAGGGGCGGTGGAGAGCAGTACTTC. Translating gives CASSYGRGGGEQYF.

CDR3 DNA: TGTGCCAGCAGTGACCCTATCAGGGGGACTAACTATGGCTACACCTTC. This gives the protein CASSDPIRGTNYGYTF. The V gene is TRBV2, the J gene TRBJ1-2, with TRBD1 matching over 7 bases. The germline CDR1 and CDR2 sequences are SNHLY and FYNNEI. The CDR3 consists of 16 residues. With 3 bases clipped from V and 0 bases from J, the junction kept 7 bases outside the gene matches.